Sequencing of this TCR beta chain was carried out in a study of human T cells and chemical hapten exposure. Overall study findings and caveats: Expanded TCRs grouped into significantly more large CDR3 similarity clusters than controls produced.

With V trimmed by 5 bases and J by 3 bases, 10 bases remained unmatched. Per germline, CDR1 SGHTA and CDR2 FQGTGA. The CDR3 is 16 residues long. As to this clonotype: Its matching antigen is unknown.

Per the study methods: Per-sample TCR counts ranged from roughly 20,000 to 750,000, median 95,638. TCRdb re-derived calls from the RACE reads in MiXCR, one entry per CDR3 protein. The V and J calls, along with clone size, are taken from TCRdb and not from the paper's own processing. The table lists 270,000 or so distinct CDR3 sequences, almost 8% of them singletons. Time point specified: pre-sensitization, week 0. Treatment specified: therapeutic diphenylcyclopropenone sensitization with weekly scalp DPC. Researchers sampled blood before each patch test went on. This TCR was sampled from a young man with alopecia areata. Some clones in this sample may be carry-over from other donors' samples. The material was whole blood, obtained in connection with sensitization to the hapten diphenylcyclopropenone (DPC). The chain joins TRBV7-3 to TRBJ2-1; 7 positions match TRBD1. CDR3 residues: CASSPTTGRLYNEQFF. In DNA, the CDR3 is TGTGCCAGCAGCCCCACGACAGGGAGACTCTACAATGAGCAGTTCTTC.